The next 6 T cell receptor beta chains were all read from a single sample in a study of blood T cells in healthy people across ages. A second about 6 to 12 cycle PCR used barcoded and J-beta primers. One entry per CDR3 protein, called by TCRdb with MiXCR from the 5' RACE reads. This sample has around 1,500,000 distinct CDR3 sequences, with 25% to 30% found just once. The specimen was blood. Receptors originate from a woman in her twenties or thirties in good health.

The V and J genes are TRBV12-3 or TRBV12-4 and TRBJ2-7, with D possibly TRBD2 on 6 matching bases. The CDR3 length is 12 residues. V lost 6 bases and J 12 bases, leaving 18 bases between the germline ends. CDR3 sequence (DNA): TGTGCCAGCAGCTCTAGCGAGGGGCCCGGGTACTTC. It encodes CASSSSEGPGYF.

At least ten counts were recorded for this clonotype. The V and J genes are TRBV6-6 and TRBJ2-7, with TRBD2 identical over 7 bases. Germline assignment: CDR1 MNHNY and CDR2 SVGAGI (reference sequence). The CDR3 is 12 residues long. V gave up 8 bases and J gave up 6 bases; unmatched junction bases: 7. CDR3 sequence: CASGGEKSEQYF. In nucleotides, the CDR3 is TGTGCCAGCGGGGGGGAGAAGAGCGAGCAGTACTTC.

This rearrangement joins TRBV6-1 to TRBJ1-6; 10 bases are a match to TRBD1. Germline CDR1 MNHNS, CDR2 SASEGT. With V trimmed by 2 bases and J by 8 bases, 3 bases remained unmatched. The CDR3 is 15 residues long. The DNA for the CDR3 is TGTGCCAGCAGTGAATCGGGACAGGGGTATTCACCCCTCCACTTT. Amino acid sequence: CASSESGQGYSPLHF.

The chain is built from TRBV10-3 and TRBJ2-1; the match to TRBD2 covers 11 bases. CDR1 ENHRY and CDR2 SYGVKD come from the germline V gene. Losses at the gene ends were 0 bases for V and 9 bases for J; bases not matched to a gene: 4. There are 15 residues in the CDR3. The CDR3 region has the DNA TGTGCCATCAGTGAGTCTAGCGGGAGGGCCAGTGAGCAGTTCTTC. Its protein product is CAISESSGRASEQFF.

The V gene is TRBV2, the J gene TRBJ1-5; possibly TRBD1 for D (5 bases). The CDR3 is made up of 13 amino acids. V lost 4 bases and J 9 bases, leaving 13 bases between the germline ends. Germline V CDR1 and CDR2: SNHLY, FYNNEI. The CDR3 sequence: CASSVGGGSPQHF. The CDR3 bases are TGTGCCAGCAGTGTCGGGGGGGGTTCGCCCCAGCATTTT.

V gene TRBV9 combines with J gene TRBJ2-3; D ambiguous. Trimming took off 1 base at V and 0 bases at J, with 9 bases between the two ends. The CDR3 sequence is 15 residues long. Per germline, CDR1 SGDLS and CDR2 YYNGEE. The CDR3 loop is CASSVYPVSTDTQYF. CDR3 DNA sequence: TGTGCCAGCAGCGTATATCCAGTGAGCACAGATACGCAGTATTTT.